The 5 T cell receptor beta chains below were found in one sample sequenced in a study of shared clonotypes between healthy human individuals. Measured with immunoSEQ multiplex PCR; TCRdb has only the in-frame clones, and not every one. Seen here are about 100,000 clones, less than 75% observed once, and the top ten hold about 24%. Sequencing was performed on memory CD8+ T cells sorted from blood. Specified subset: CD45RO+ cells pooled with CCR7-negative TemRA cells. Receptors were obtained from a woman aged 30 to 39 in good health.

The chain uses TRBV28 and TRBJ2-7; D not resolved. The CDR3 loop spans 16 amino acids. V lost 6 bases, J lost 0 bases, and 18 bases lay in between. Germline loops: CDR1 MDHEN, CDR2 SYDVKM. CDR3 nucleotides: TGTGCCAGCAGACCTCTTACTGCCTTCTCCTCCTACGAGCAGTACTTC. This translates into CASRPLTAFSSYEQYF.

The chain's CDR3 is CASSLAEGQYF. CDR3 in DNA: TGTGCCAGCAGCTTAGCCGAAGGCCAGTACTTC. The rearrangement links TRBV11-2 to TRBJ2-7; D ambiguous. Germline values: CDR1 SGHAT, CDR2 FQNNGV. CDR3 length: 11 amino acids. V was cut by 1 base and J by 10 bases, with 8 bases left in between.

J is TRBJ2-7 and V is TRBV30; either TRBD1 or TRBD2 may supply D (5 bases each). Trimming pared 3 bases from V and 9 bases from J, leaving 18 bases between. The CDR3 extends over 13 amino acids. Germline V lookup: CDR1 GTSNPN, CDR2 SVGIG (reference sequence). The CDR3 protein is CAWRGKVTGPQYF. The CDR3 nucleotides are TGTGCCTGGAGGGGAAAGGTAACGGGACCGCAGTACTTC. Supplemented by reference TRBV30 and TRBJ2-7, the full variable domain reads SQTIHQWPATLVQPVGSPLSLECTVEGTSNPNLYWYRQAAGRGLQLLFYSVGIGQISSEVPQNLSASRPQDRQFILSSKKLLLSDSGFYLCAWRGKVTGPQYFGPGTRLTVT.

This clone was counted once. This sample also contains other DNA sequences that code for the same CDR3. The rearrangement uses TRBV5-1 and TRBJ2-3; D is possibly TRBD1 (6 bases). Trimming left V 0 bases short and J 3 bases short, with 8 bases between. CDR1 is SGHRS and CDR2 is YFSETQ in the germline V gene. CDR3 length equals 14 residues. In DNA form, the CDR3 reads TGCGCCAGCAGCTTGGCCCAGGGGACAGATACGCAGTATTTT. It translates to CASSLAQGTDTQYF.

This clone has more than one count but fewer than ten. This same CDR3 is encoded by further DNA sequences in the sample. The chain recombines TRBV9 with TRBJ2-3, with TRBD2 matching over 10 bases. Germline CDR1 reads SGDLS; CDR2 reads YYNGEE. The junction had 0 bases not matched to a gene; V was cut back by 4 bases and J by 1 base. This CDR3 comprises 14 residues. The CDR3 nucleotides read TGTGCCAGCAGCCTAGCGGGAGGCACAGATACGCAGTATTTT. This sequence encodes CASSLAGGTDTQYF.